Listed below are T cell receptor beta chains from one sample, sequenced in a study of OX40 agonist ivuxolimab in advanced cancers. Clones were read by immunoSEQ multiplex PCR, and TCRdb kept only the in-frame ones, dropping some. Here the sample spans over 65,000 clones, 84% being singletons. Specimen: CD4+ or CD8+ T cells sorted from blood, collected in a trial of the OX40 agonist ivuxolimab. Source of these receptors: an adult with an advanced solid tumor such as melanoma, head and neck, liver or kidney cancer. CDR3s include the opening cysteine and the closing phenylalanine or tryptophan. The D gene is left open where the match is weak. Expanded clones are given a class, and other clones once, few, many or no size at all.

v_call	d_call	clone_size	j_call	cdr3_nt	cdr3_aa
TRBV10-3	-	-	TRBJ1-4	TGTGCCATCACAATAGGTCCGTACACAACTAATGAAAAACTGTTTTTT	CAITIGPYTTNEKLFF
TRBV5-1	-	-	TRBJ2-3	TGCGCCAGCAGCGGGGGGCACCCGACAGCGGATACGCAGTATTTT	CASSGGHPTADTQYF
TRBV5-1	TRBD1	-	TRBJ1-1	TGCGCCAGCAGCTTGGCCGCGACAGGGGGCACTGAAGCTTTCTTT	CASSLAATGGTEAFF
TRBV6-1	TRBD1	once	TRBJ1-6	TGTGCCAGCAGTGGACAGGGCTTGGTATCACCCCTCCACTTT	CASSGQGLVSPLHF
TRBV19	-	-	TRBJ1-4	TGTGCCAGTAGTGCCTCCAACGAAAAACTGTTTTTT	CASSASNEKLFF
TRBV5-1	-	-	TRBJ2-1	TGCGCCAGCAGCTTGGATGGGACCACCTACAATGAGCAGTTCTTC	CASSLDGTTYNEQFF
TRBV6-5	-	-	TRBJ2-5	TGTGCCAGCGGGGGCCTAACCAAGGGGGAGACCCAGTACTTC	CASGGLTKGETQYF
TRBV7-9	-	-	TRBJ1-4	TGTGCCAGCAGCCTAAGAGATGAAAAACTGTTTTTT	CASSLRDEKLFF
TRBV6-5	-	-	TRBJ1-4	TGTGCCAGCAGAAACAGGGATGAAAAACTGTTTTTT	CASRNRDEKLFF
TRBV28	-	-	TRBJ1-2	TGTGCCAGCAGTACCACCTCGCAGGGAAATGGCTACACCTTC	CASSTTSQGNGYTF
TRBV5-1	-	-	TRBJ1-4	TGCGCCAGCAGCCTCGGAGTGATGGGTGAAAAACTGTTTTTT	CASSLGVMGEKLFF
TRBV7-2	-	-	TRBJ2-7	TGTGCCAGCAGCTTTCTGGTGACCTACGAGCAGTACTTC	CASSFLVTYEQYF
TRBV28	-	-	TRBJ1-2	TGTGCCAGCAGTTTTAAGGATGGCTACACCTTC	CASSFKDGYTF
TRBV9	-	-	TRBJ2-3	TGTGCCAGCAGCGTAGGGCCCCTCGGTACTAGCACAGATACGCAGTATTTT	CASSVGPLGTSTDTQYF
TRBV15	-	-	TRBJ1-3	TGTGCCACCAGCAGAGGAGTGGCAGGTCAAACAAACACCATATATTTT	CATSRGVAGQTNTIYF